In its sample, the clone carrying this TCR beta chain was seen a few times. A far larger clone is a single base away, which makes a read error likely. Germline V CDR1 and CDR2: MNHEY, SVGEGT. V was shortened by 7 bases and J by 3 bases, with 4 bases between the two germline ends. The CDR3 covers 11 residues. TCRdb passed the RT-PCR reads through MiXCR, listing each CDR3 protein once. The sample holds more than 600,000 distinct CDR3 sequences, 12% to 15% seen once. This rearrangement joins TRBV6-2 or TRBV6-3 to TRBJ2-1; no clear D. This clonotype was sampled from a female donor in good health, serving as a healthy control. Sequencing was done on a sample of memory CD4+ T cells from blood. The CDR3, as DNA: TGTGCCAGCACCTTCTACAATGAGCAGTTCTTC. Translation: CASTFYNEQFF.